The rows below give T cell receptor beta chains drawn from one sample of a study of graft-versus-host responses after intestinal transplantation. Clones were sequenced by immunoSEQ multiplex PCR, and TCRdb holds only the in-frame ones, with some missing. The table lists 6,700 or so clones, 22% of them singletons. This specimen consisted of alloreactive CD4+ T cells from a mixed lymphocyte reaction culture, obtained before transplantation. The source of these receptors is a human patient who was an organ donor for intestinal transplantation. Each CDR3 is given with its conserved first and last residue. Each record gives: J gene, clone size, D gene, V gene, CDR3 protein, CDR3 DNA. A D gene is named only where the DNA matches it firmly. Part of the rows lack a size; the others show once, few, many or a class for expanded clones.

>TRBJ2-5|NA|NA|TRBV10-3
CAISVRDSETQYF
TGTGCCATCAGTGTCCGGGACTCAGAGACCCAGTACTTC
>TRBJ2-3|few|TRBD2|TRBV7-9
CASSQVGGGVTDTQYF
TGCGCCAGCAGCCAAGTCGGCGGGGGAGTCACAGATACGCAGTATTTT
>TRBJ2-7|few|TRBD2|TRBV6-6
CASTFKGRGGYEQYF
TGTGCCAGCACTTTTAAAGGGCGGGGGGGGTACGAGCAGTACTTC
>TRBJ2-2|many|NA|TRBV6-5
CASSWGGELFF
TGTGCCAGCAGTTGGGGCGGGGAGCTGTTTTTT
>TRBJ2-1|medium-sized|NA|TRBV7-2
CASSPIRVSYNEQFF
TGTGCCAGCAGCCCCATCCGGGTCTCCTACAATGAGCAGTTCTTC
>TRBJ2-5|NA|TRBD2|TRBV11-2
CASSLVKRTSGGSGETQYF
TGTGCCAGCAGCTTAGTTAAACGGACTAGCGGGGGGTCAGGAGAGACCCAGTACTTC
>TRBJ1-2|NA|NA|TRBV7-9
CASSPPSTGYGYTF
TGTGCCAGCAGCCCTCCGTCGACAGGCTATGGCTACACCTTC
>TRBJ1-4|medium-sized|NA|TRBV5-6
CASSPITRDQLFF
TGTGCCAGCAGCCCGATAACCCGGGATCAACTGTTTTTT
>TRBJ1-2|NA|NA|TRBV11-2
CASSLSSYGYTF
TGTGCCAGCAGCTTATCCAGCTATGGCTACACCTTC
>TRBJ2-1|NA|NA|TRBV4-1
CASSQVRQLYNEQFF
TGCGCCAGCAGCCAAGTCCGCCAGCTGTACAATGAGCAGTTCTTC
>TRBJ2-7|few|NA|TRBV7-2
CASSFNRDLMQYF
TGTGCCAGCAGCTTCAACAGGGATCTTATGCAGTACTTC
>TRBJ2-7|NA|NA|TRBV7-3
CASSYSFWDEQYF
TGTGCCAGCAGCTACAGCTTCTGGGACGAGCAGTACTTC
>TRBJ2-3|few|NA|TRBV11-2
CASSLDRTGATDTQYF
TGTGCCAGCAGCTTAGATCGAACGGGGGCCACAGATACGCAGTATTTT
>TRBJ2-2|NA|TRBD2|TRBV5-1
CASSLRTSGLTGELVF
TGCGCCAGCAGCTTGAGGACTAGCGGGTTAACCGGGGAGCTGGTTTTT
>TRBJ1-5|NA|NA|TRBV2
CASFFDRYSNQPRHF
TGTGCCAGCTTTTTCGACAGATATAGCAATCAGCCTCGGCATTTT
>TRBJ1-2|few|TRBD1|TRBV6-5
CASRTGAHYGYTF
TGTGCCAGCAGAACAGGGGCCCACTATGGCTACACCTTC
>TRBJ1-2|NA|NA|TRBV4-1
CASSSWDVDRGYTF
TGTGCCAGCAGCTCCTGGGACGTGGATCGAGGCTACACCTTC
>TRBJ2-3|medium-sized|TRBD2|TRBV27
CASSSVPPQVAGAITDTQYF
TGTGCCAGCAGTTCAGTTCCCCCACAGGTAGCGGGGGCCATCACAGATACGCAGTATTTT
>TRBJ2-7|NA|NA|TRBV11-3
CASSLGFPGAGEQYF
TGTGCCAGCAGCTTAGGGTTCCCAGGAGCGGGCGAGCAGTACTTC
>TRBJ2-1|few|NA|TRBV6-6
CASTTSLGEQFF
TGTGCCAGCACGACCTCACTAGGTGAGCAGTTCTTC
>TRBJ1-2|NA|TRBD1|TRBV23-1
CASSHHGQGEYGYTF
TGCGCCAGCAGTCATCATGGACAGGGAGAGTATGGCTACACCTTC
>TRBJ2-3|medium-sized|TRBD2|TRBV4-3
CASSQELASGGGKTDTQYF
TGCGCCAGCAGCCAAGAACTGGCTAGCGGGGGGGGTAAGACAGATACGCAGTATTTT
>TRBJ1-1|few|NA|TRBV6-6
CASSYAPRAGTEAFF
TGTGCCAGCAGTTACGCCCCGAGGGCAGGGACTGAAGCTTTCTTT
>TRBJ2-7|NA|NA|TRBV5-8
CASSFRQVVSYEQYF
TGTGCCAGCAGCTTCCGACAGGTTGTTTCCTACGAGCAGTACTTC
>TRBJ2-7|few|TRBD1|TRBV11-2
CASSWQGTGPYEQYF
TGTGCCAGCAGCTGGCAGGGGACAGGACCCTACGAGCAGTACTTC
>TRBJ1-6|medium-sized|NA|TRBV5-1
CASSLGTENSPLHF
TGCGCCAGCAGCTTGGGGACAGAAAATTCACCCCTCCACTTT
>TRBJ2-3|few|NA|TRBV11-3
CASSLDRGETRPDTQYF
TGTGCCAGCAGCTTAGATAGAGGGGAAACACGTCCGGATACGCAGTATTTT
>TRBJ2-7|NA|TRBD1|TRBV10-3
CASRLNRGLGEQYF
TGTGCCAGCAGACTCAACAGGGGTCTGGGCGAGCAGTACTTC
>TRBJ2-3|medium-sized|NA|TRBV7-2
CASSPRPDTQYF
TGTGCCAGCAGCCCCCGCCCAGATACGCAGTATTTT
>TRBJ2-6|NA|NA|TRBV5-1
CASTSQTVSGANVLTF
TGCGCCAGCACATCTCAGACAGTCTCTGGGGCCAACGTCCTGACTTTC
>TRBJ2-7|few|NA|TRBV6-9
CASGSRGAGDEQYF
TGTGCCAGTGGTTCCAGGGGTGCCGGAGACGAGCAGTACTTC
>TRBJ2-7|once|NA|TRBV12-5
CASGLVRGSSYEQYF
TGTGCTAGTGGTTTGGTACGGGGGAGCTCCTACGAGCAGTACTTC
>TRBJ2-3|few|NA|TRBV15
CATSREGDTQYF
TGTGCCACCAGCAGAGAGGGGGATACGCAGTATTTT
>TRBJ2-2|NA|TRBD1|TRBV29-1
CSVDPLLDRGRCGELFF
TGCAGCGTTGACCCCCTACTTGACAGGGGGCGATGCGGGGAGCTGTTTTTT
>TRBJ1-2|few|NA|TRBV6-8
CASSSTGFLNYGYTF
TGTGCCAGCAGCAGTACAGGGTTTCTCAACTATGGCTACACCTTC
>TRBJ2-2|NA|NA|TRBV4-3
CASSQEWGGELFF
TGCGCCAGCAGCCAAGAATGGGGCGGGGAGCTGTTTTTT
>TRBJ2-5|NA|NA|TRBV7-8
CASSLSAGGQIGSRETQYF
TGTGCCAGCAGCTTATCAGCCGGGGGCCAGATTGGTAGTAGAGAGACCCAGTACTTC
>TRBJ1-5|NA|TRBD1|TRBV6-6
CASSYFDREDQPQHF
TGTGCCAGCAGTTATTTCGACAGGGAGGATCAGCCCCAGCATTTT
>TRBJ2-7|NA|TRBD2|TRBV4-3
CASSRPKGRESGQYF
TGCGCCAGCAGCCGGCCTAAGGGGAGGGAGAGTGGGCAGTACTTC
>TRBJ1-1|medium-sized|NA|TRBV18
CASSPGTEAFF
TGTGCCAGCTCACCAGGGACTGAAGCTTTCTTT
>TRBJ2-5|large|NA|TRBV18
CASSARLGGETQYF
TGTGCCAGCTCAGCACGCCTGGGTGGAGAGACCCAGTACTTC
>TRBJ2-3|few|TRBD2|TRBV11-3
CASSGTSGVADTQYF
TGTGCCAGCAGCGGCACTAGCGGGGTTGCAGATACGCAGTATTTT
>TRBJ2-2|NA|NA|TRBV6-5
CASRVGTGNTGELFF
TGTGCCAGCAGAGTTGGGACGGGGAACACCGGGGAGCTGTTTTTT
>TRBJ2-2|large|NA|TRBV7-2
CASSPRIGELFF
TGTGCCAGCAGCCCCCGTATCGGGGAGCTGTTTTTT
>TRBJ2-7|NA|NA|TRBV5-8
CASSLGIRSYEQYF
TGTGCCAGCAGCTTGGGTATTCGCTCCTACGAGCAGTACTTC
>TRBJ2-6|few|NA|TRBV7-3
CASSLAVGANVLTF
TGTGCCAGCAGCTTAGCGGTTGGGGCCAACGTCCTGACTTTC
>TRBJ1-2|NA|NA|TRBV5-1
CASSFGANYGYTF
TGCGCCAGCAGCTTCGGGGCCAACTATGGCTACACCTTC
>TRBJ1-2|medium-sized|NA|TRBV7-2
CASSPGPEANYGYTF
TGTGCCAGCAGCCCGGGGCCGGAAGCTAACTATGGCTACACCTTC
>TRBJ1-2|NA|TRBD1|TRBV6-5
CASRLTGTVGYTF
TGTGCCAGCAGATTGACAGGGACTGTCGGCTACACCTTC
>TRBJ2-7|few|NA|TRBV10-3
CASGTPLDSYEQYF
TGTGCCAGCGGGACGCCCCTCGACTCCTACGAGCAGTACTTC
>TRBJ2-3|NA|NA|TRBV11-3
CASSFDGSDTQYF
TGTGCCAGCAGCTTTGACGGTTCAGATACGCAGTATTTT
>TRBJ1-2|few|NA|TRBV4-2
CASSLEGRNYGYTF
TGTGCCAGCAGCTTGGAGGGGAGGAACTATGGCTACACCTTC
>TRBJ1-6|medium-sized|NA|TRBV9
CASSPLPSGIGSPLHF
TGTGCCAGCAGCCCGTTGCCTTCAGGGATCGGTTCACCCCTCCACTTT
>TRBJ2-1|NA|NA|TRBV5-1
CASSLGGLGEQFF
TGTGCCAGCAGCTTGGGTGGGTTGGGTGAGCAGTTCTTC
>TRBJ2-7|NA|TRBD2|TRBV7-9
CASTRGLAGGHREQYF
TGTGCCAGCACCCGGGGACTAGCGGGGGGGCACCGCGAGCAGTACTTC
>TRBJ1-5|large|NA|TRBV7-2
CASSPQVLQPQHF
TGTGCCAGCAGCCCCCAGGTGTTACAGCCCCAGCATTTT
>TRBJ1-2|medium-sized|NA|TRBV5-1
CASSSLETAKGGYTF
TGCGCCAGCAGCTCCTTAGAGACGGCTAAGGGTGGCTACACCTTC
>TRBJ2-2|NA|TRBD1|TRBV10-3
CAIKPQGGAGELFF
TGTGCCATCAAGCCTCAAGGGGGCGCCGGGGAGCTGTTTTTT
>TRBJ1-4|NA|TRBD1|TRBV4-2
CASSQDFRRDRGREKLFF
TGTGCCAGCAGCCAGGATTTCCGCCGGGACAGGGGAAGGGAAAAACTGTTTTTT
>TRBJ1-2|NA|NA|TRBV30
CAWSRGRGGVYGYTF
TGTGCCTGGAGCCGGGGCAGGGGTGGAGTCTATGGCTACACCTTC